This T cell receptor beta chain appears in the sequencing data of a study of cytotoxic CD8 clonotypes in ibrutinib-treated CLL. Clones were sequenced by immunoSEQ multiplex PCR, and TCRdb holds only the in-frame ones, with some missing. The table includes around 140,000 clones, 80% to 90% detected once. Cryopreserved PBMCs yielded approximately 1.9 micrograms of genomic DNA for TCR beta libraries. The ends lost 7 bases at V and 1 base at J; junction bases unmatched: 8. Germline CDR1 is SEHNR and CDR2 is FQNEAQ (reference sequence). The CDR3 is 16 amino acids. Sample: PBMCs, taken after 24 months of ibrutinib treatment. The V call is TRBV7-9, the J call TRBJ2-3; 10 bases line up with TRBD2. The receptor was isolated from a human donor with chronic lymphocytic leukemia. The chain's CDR3 is CASTSRLAGGTDTQYF. The CDR3 bases are TGTGCCAGCACCTCGAGGCTAGCGGGGGGCACAGATACGCAGTATTTT.